This T cell receptor (beta chain) originates from a study of T cell changes during pregnancy in multiple sclerosis. Using immunoSEQ multiplex PCR, the repertoire was profiled, and TCRdb retains in-frame clones only, with some absent. The data contain more than 95,000 clones, approximately 93% of them seen just once; the ten biggest clones take up roughly 0.95%. V lost 2 bases and J lost 5, with 13 bases in between. CDR1 and CDR2 (germline): MGHRA, YSYEKL. CDR3 length: 15 residues. A few counts support this clone. The receptor was isolated from a female donor with multiple sclerosis, enrolled in a pregnancy study. V and J are TRBV4-1 and TRBJ2-1; D gene unclear. The sequences come from peripheral blood, collected after pregnancy. CDR3 protein: CASSQPSSPNNEQFF. The CDR3 coding sequence is TGCGCCAGCAGCCAACCAAGTTCGCCTAACAATGAGCAGTTCTTC.